These T cell receptor beta chains were read from a single sample in a study of blood T cells in healthy people across ages. Each CDR3 protein is one row after TCRdb ran MiXCR on the 5' RACE reads. The table lists approximately 800,000 distinct CDR3 sequences, about 53% of them singletons. Specimen: blood. The receptors were sampled from a man older than 75 in good health. Each CDR3 is given with its conserved first and last residue. D genes are given only for firm matches. Clone size is given for some rows only: seen once, a few or many times, or a class if the clone is expanded.

TRBV12-5	TRBJ2-1	-	TRBD2	CASGPGTSGANEQFF	TGTGCTAGTGGTCCCGGGACTAGCGGAGCTAATGAGCAGTTCTTC
TRBV20-1	TRBJ2-1	many	TRBD2	CSARAAGGGGYNEQFF	TGCAGTGCTAGAGCAGCGGGAGGGGGAGGGTACAATGAGCAGTTCTTC
TRBV29-1	TRBJ2-3	few	TRBD1	CSAKPGQVPDTQYF	TGCAGCGCGAAGCCGGGACAGGTCCCAGATACGCAGTATTTT
TRBV20-1	TRBJ2-3	once	TRBD1	CSARRLRDRVPDTQYF	TGCAGTGCTAGACGCCTCCGGGACAGGGTGCCAGATACGCAGTATTTT
TRBV15	TRBJ2-6	-	-	CATSRDQNSGANVPTF	TGTGCCACCAGCAGAGATCAAAACTCTGGGGCCAACGTCCCGACTTTC
TRBV9	TRBJ2-1	-	TRBD2	CVNSLGGSSYSEQFF	TGTGTCAACAGCCTCGGGGGGTCCTCCTACAGTGAGCAGTTCTTC
TRBV7-2	TRBJ2-3	few	TRBD2	CASSLDIAGGTDTQYF	TGTGCCAGCAGCTTAGATATAGCGGGAGGGACAGATACGCAGTATTTT
TRBV7-8	TRBJ2-5	once	TRBD2	CASSLTSGYETQYF	TGTGCCAGCAGCTTGACTAGCGGGTACGAGACCCAGTACTTC
TRBV29-1	TRBJ2-1	many	TRBD2	CSVGPSSGAYNEQFF	TGCAGCGTTGGGCCTTCTAGCGGGGCATACAATGAGCAGTTCTTC
TRBV2	TRBJ1-1	-	TRBD1	CASRWDRTTEAFF	TGTGCCAGCAGATGGGACAGGACCACTGAAGCTTTCTTT
TRBV7-2	TRBJ2-1	-	-	CASSPRPGRNEQFF	TGTGCCAGCAGCCCCCGGCCAGGGCGGAATGAGCAGTTCTTC
TRBV7-9	TRBJ1-2	-	TRBD1	CASRQLGTGSNYTF	TGTGCCAGCAGACAACTTGGGACAGGTTCTAACTACACCTTC
TRBV2	TRBJ2-7	-	TRBD1	CASSVTGTNEQYF	TGTGCCAGCAGTGTGACAGGGACCAACGAGCAGTACTTC
TRBV30	TRBJ2-1	-	-	CAWSVYRRERQFF	TGTGCCTGGAGTGTATATAGGAGAGAGAGGCAGTTCTTC
TRBV2	TRBJ1-5	-	TRBD1	CASRQGTGEGQPQHF	TGTGCCAGCAGGCAGGGGACAGGAGAAGGGCAGCCCCAGCATTTT
TRBV12-3/TRBV12-4	TRBJ2-6	-	TRBD2	CASSLGLAVAPGANVLTF	TGTGCCAGCAGTCTGGGACTAGCGGTGGCCCCTGGGGCCAACGTCCTGACTTTC
TRBV5-5	TRBJ2-7	-	-	CASSLGPGVHEEQYF	TGTGCCAGCAGCTTGGGGCCGGGAGTGCATGAAGAGCAGTACTTC
TRBV5-1	TRBJ2-7	few	TRBD2	CASSWGLAEFYEQYF	TGCGCCAGCAGCTGGGGACTAGCGGAGTTCTACGAGCAGTACTTC
TRBV29-1	TRBJ2-7	-	TRBD2	CSIQGLAGGASSYEQYF	TGCAGCATTCAGGGACTAGCGGGAGGGGCTTCCTCCTACGAGCAGTACTTC
TRBV27	TRBJ1-1	-	-	CASSLSWGQDTEAFF	TGTGCCAGCAGTTTAAGTTGGGGCCAGGACACTGAAGCTTTCTTT
TRBV20-1	TRBJ2-1	few	-	CSARPSPGGYNEQFF	TGCAGTGCTAGACCCTCCCCGGGCGGGTACAATGAGCAGTTCTTC
TRBV24-1	TRBJ2-1	few	-	CATSQGPYNEQFF	TGTGCCACCAGTCAGGGGCCCTACAATGAGCAGTTCTTC
TRBV10-3	TRBJ2-3	few	-	CAISRTGTVFTDTQYF	TGTGCCATCAGTAGAACCGGGACTGTCTTCACAGATACGCAGTATTTT
TRBV5-6	TRBJ2-4	-	-	CAGSFRQSLAQNIQYF	TGTGCCGGCAGCTTTCGACAGTCTTTGGCTCAAAACATACAGTACTTC
TRBV4-2	TRBJ2-7	-	TRBD2	CASSQDSTGGLWEQYF	TGTGCCAGCAGCCAAGATTCGACGGGAGGGTTGTGGGAGCAGTACTTC
TRBV29-1	TRBJ2-5	few	TRBD1	CSVDPTGGAKTQYF	TGCAGCGTTGACCCGACAGGGGGCGCGAAGACCCAGTACTTC
TRBV7-9	TRBJ1-1	-	-	CASSLRLTDAGTEAFF	TGTGCCAGCAGCCTAAGGCTTACGGACGCCGGGACTGAAGCTTTCTTT
TRBV5-1	TRBJ2-1	-	TRBD1	CASSRDRQYNEQFF	TGCGCCAGCAGCCGGGACAGGCAATACAATGAGCAGTTCTTC
TRBV29-1	TRBJ2-4	-	TRBD2	CSVEGLAGGPGNIQYF	TGCAGCGTCGAGGGACTAGCGGGAGGGCCAGGAAACATTCAGTACTTC
TRBV27	TRBJ1-2	-	TRBD1	CASRRPGQGDYGYTF	TGTGCCAGCAGGCGGCCGGGACAGGGGGACTATGGCTACACCTTC
TRBV6-1	TRBJ2-7	-	TRBD1	CASSERTGWSYEQYF	TGTGCCAGCAGCGAAAGGACAGGGTGGTCCTACGAGCAGTACTTC
TRBV5-4	TRBJ2-7	-	TRBD2	CASSLGGAASGSPSYEQYF	TGTGCCAGCAGCTTGGGCGGGGCGGCTAGCGGGTCCCCCTCCTACGAGCAGTACTTC
TRBV5-1	TRBJ1-2	-	TRBD1	CASSTGQGTYGYTF	TGCGCCAGCAGCACCGGACAGGGAACCTATGGCTACACCTTC
TRBV7-2	TRBJ2-2	-	-	CASRPRMGEELFF	TGTGCCAGTCGACCACGGATGGGAGAGGAGCTGTTTTTT
TRBV20-1	TRBJ1-2	-	-	CSANERNFNHGYTF	TGCAGTGCTAATGAGCGGAACTTTAACCATGGCTACACCTTC
TRBV4-1	TRBJ2-3	once	-	CASSQDPQGRYAYF	TGCGCCAGCAGCCAAGATCCCCAGGGCAGATACGCGTATTTT
TRBV9	TRBJ2-5	-	TRBD1	CASSFQGARETQYF	TGTGCCAGCAGCTTCCAGGGGGCCCGGGAGACCCAGTACTTC
TRBV6-1	TRBJ2-1	-	TRBD2	CASTHGSLAGEFPEQFF	TGTGCCAGCACCCACGGGTCACTAGCGGGAGAGTTCCCTGAGCAGTTCTTC
TRBV20-1	TRBJ2-1	-	-	CSALGRSSYNEQFF	TGCAGTGCGTTAGGGCGGAGCTCCTACAATGAGCAGTTCTTC
TRBV29-1	TRBJ2-1	many	-	CSVEDSPTSNRDGRVDEQFF	TGCAGCGTTGAAGATTCGCCCACATCTAACCGGGACGGCCGGGTCGATGAGCAGTTCTTC